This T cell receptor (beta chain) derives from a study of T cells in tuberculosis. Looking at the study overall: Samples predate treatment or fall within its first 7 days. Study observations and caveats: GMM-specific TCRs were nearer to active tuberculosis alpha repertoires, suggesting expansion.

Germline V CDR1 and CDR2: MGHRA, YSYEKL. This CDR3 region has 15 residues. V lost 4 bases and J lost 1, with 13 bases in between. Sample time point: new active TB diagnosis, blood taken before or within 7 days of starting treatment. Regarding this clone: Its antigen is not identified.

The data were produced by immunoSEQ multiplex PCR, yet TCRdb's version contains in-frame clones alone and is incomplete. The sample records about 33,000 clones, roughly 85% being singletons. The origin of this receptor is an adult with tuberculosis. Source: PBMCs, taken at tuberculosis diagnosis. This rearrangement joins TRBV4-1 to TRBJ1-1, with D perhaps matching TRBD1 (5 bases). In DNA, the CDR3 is TGCGCCAGCAGCCTGCCCGACAGACCGAACACTGAAGCTTTCTTT. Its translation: CASSLPDRPNTEAFF.